These 18 T cell receptor beta chains originate from one sample sequenced in a study of long-term antiretroviral therapy in people with HIV. Investigators performed immunoSEQ version v3.0 at survey level. The method was immunoSEQ multiplex PCR; TCRdb's version includes in-frame clones alone and lacks a portion of them. This table has 15,000 or so clones, more than 65% appearing once. The material was unsorted PBMCs, obtained 0.4 years after starting antiretroviral therapy. All receptors derive from a man aged 25-45 years with HIV.

This chain uses TRBV4-1 with TRBJ2-7; 9 nucleotides agree with TRBD2. The CDR3 length is 15 residues. J lost 1 base, V lost 3 bases, and 4 bases had no gene match. Germline CDR1 is MGHRA and CDR2 is YSYEKL. CDR3: CASSQGTSRSYEQYF. CDR3 nucleotide sequence: TGCGCCAGCAGCCAGGGGACTAGCAGATCCTACGAGCAGTACTTC.

V usage is TRBV28 and J usage is TRBJ1-1; D might be TRBD1 (6 bases). Germline V gene lookup returns CDR1 MDHEN and CDR2 SYDVKM. V lost 5 bases to trimming and J lost 1 base, with 14 bases between them. The length of the CDR3 is 15 residues. Written as DNA, the CDR3 is TGTGCCAGCAGTCCCTACAGGGAATCGAACACTGAAGCTTTCTTT. This sequence encodes CASSPYRESNTEAFF.

The rearrangement joins TRBV11-2 to TRBJ2-1; tentatively, D is TRBD1 (6 bases). The germline V and J ends were trimmed by 1 base and 7 bases, with 17 bases remaining between them. CDR1 is SGHAT, CDR2 FQNNGV, per germline. The CDR3 runs to 16 residues. The chain's CDR3 is CASSLGAGALLNEQFF. The CDR3 DNA reads as TGTGCCAGCAGCTTAGGTGCAGGGGCGCTCCTTAATGAGCAGTTCTTC.

The V and J genes are TRBV7-9 and TRBJ1-1, with D possibly TRBD1 on 5 matching bases. CDR1 is SEHNR, CDR2 FQNEAQ, per germline (reference sequence). Trimming removed 5 bases from V and 4 bases from J, with 17 bases in between. This CDR3 spans 15 amino acids. The CDR3 loop is CASSPRQGTGTEAFF. CDR3 sequence (DNA): TGTGCCAGCAGCCCCCGGCAGGGCACGGGCACTGAAGCTTTCTTT.

The chain combines TRBV12-1 with TRBJ2-5; TRBD2 reflects the table's D call only, with no check against the DNA. TRBV12-1 represents a pseudogene. CDR3 length: 18 amino acids. Here the CDR3 reads CASSPGTSGGQKGETQYF. The CDR3 nucleotides are TGTGCCAGCAGCCCCGGGACTAGCGGGGGGCAGAAAGGGGAGACCCAGTACTTC.

This chain links TRBV7-2 with TRBJ1-4; D is unresolved. This CDR3 contains 13 residues. V was cut by 8 bases and J by 8 bases, with 15 bases left in between. Per germline, CDR1 SGHTA and CDR2 FQGNSA. The CDR3 protein is CASGVRAGEKLFF. The CDR3 DNA is TGTGCCAGCGGGGTGAGGGCGGGGGAAAAACTGTTTTTT.

CDR3 in amino acids: CASSPQRGLGGTYNEQFF. The CDR3 DNA follows: TGTGCCAGCTCACCACAGCGGGGGTTAGGGGGTACCTACAATGAGCAGTTCTTC. The V gene is TRBV18, the J gene TRBJ2-1, with 8 bases aligning to TRBD2. The CDR3 consists of 18 residues. Germline values: CDR1 KGHSH, CDR2 LQKENI. Unmatched junction bases numbered 10, after V lost 1 base and J lost 2 bases. Full variable domain (missing parts from reference TRBV18 and TRBJ2-1): NAGVMQNPRHLVRRRGQEARLRCSPMKGHSHVYWYRQLPEEGLKFMVYLQKENIIDESGMPKERFSAEFPKEGPSILRIQQVVRGDSAAYFCASSPQRGLGGTYNEQFFGPGTRLTVL.

The chain has TRBV5-1 and TRBJ2-3; the match to TRBD1 covers 11 bases. This CDR3 spans 16 amino acids. The V segment lost 4 bases and the J segment 3 bases; nucleotides outside the gene matches: 7. Germline V CDR1 and CDR2: SGHRS, YFSETQ. This chain's CDR3 is CASSLGTGGITDTQYF. CDR3 sequence (DNA): TGCGCCAGCAGCCTGGGGACAGGGGGTATAACAGATACGCAGTATTTT.

The sample holds one count of this clone. V gene TRBV5-4 combines with J gene TRBJ2-1; D not resolved. In germline, CDR1 is SGHNT, CDR2 YYREEE (reference sequence). Trimming left V 3 bases short and J 5 bases short, with 18 bases between. CDR3 size: 16 residues. The CDR3 DNA is TGTGCCAGCAGCTCGGTTGGGTCCACGTCCCACAATGAGCAGTTCTTC. Protein sequence: CASSSVGSTSHNEQFF.

This clone turned up a few times. The chain is built from TRBV7-9 and TRBJ2-7; 8 bases align to TRBD1. V dropped 4 bases and J dropped 0; count of bases not matched to a gene: 5. Germline values: CDR1 SEHNR, CDR2 FQNEAQ (reference sequence). The CDR3 runs 15 residues. The CDR3 is CASSSAGTGSYEQYF. The CDR3 DNA is TGTGCCAGCAGCTCGGCCGGGACAGGCTCCTACGAGCAGTACTTC.

This clone has just one count. The rearrangement uses TRBV18 and TRBJ1-1; D uncertain. In germline, CDR1 is KGHSH, CDR2 LQKENI. The CDR3 spans 15 residues. With 4 bases removed from V and 1 base from J, the gap between germline ends came to 13 bases. In nucleotides, the CDR3 is TGTGCCAGCTCACTAGAACCCCGGGGGAACACTGAAGCTTTCTTT. It is translated as CASSLEPRGNTEAFF.

The V call is TRBV5-1, the J call TRBJ1-4; D remains ambiguous. Trimming removed 6 bases from V and 5 bases from J, with 11 bases in between. The CDR3 loop spans 13 amino acids. Looked up from germline, CDR1 is SGHRS and CDR2 is YFSETQ. The CDR3 loop is CASKNSLNEKLFF. CDR3 DNA sequence: TGCGCCAGCAAGAACAGCTTAAATGAAAAACTGTTTTTT.

The rearrangement joins TRBV7-9 to TRBJ1-5; perhaps TRBD1 as D (5 bases). The CDR3 runs to 19 residues. Germline loops: CDR1 SEHNR, CDR2 FQNEAQ (reference sequence). Trimming took 5 bases from V and 0 from J, leaving 23 bases between them. CDR3 protein: CASSGYRDGGRYSNQPQHF. The CDR3 DNA sequence: TGTGCCAGCAGCGGATACCGGGACGGAGGACGCTATAGCAATCAGCCCCAGCATTTT.

This chain uses TRBV7-2 with TRBJ2-5, with D perhaps TRBD1 (6 bases). V was shortened by 7 bases and J by 5 bases, with 17 bases between the two germline ends. CDR1 is SGHTA and CDR2 is FQGNSA in the germline V gene. The CDR3 has 14 amino acids. For the CDR3, the DNA is TGTGCCAGCACCGTACAGGGTGCAAGGGAGACCCAGTACTTC. It is translated as CASTVQGARETQYF.

The V gene is TRBV7-9, the J gene TRBJ1-4; D perhaps matches TRBD1 (5 bases). CDR1 SEHNR and CDR2 FQNEAQ come from the germline V gene (reference sequence). V dropped 1 base and J dropped 5 bases, with 11 bases sitting between them. The CDR3 covers 15 residues. The CDR3 coding sequence is TGTGCCAGCAGCTTAGAGTTACAGGCGAATGAAAAACTGTTTTTT. Amino acid sequence: CASSLELQANEKLFF. The full variable domain, rest sourced from reference TRBV7-9 and TRBJ1-4, is DTGVSQNPRHKITKRGQNVTFRCDPISEHNRLYWYRQTLGQGPEFLTYFQNEAQLEKSRLLSDRFSAERPKGSFSTLEIQRTEQGDSAMYLCASSLELQANEKLFFGSGTQLSVL.

This chain connects TRBV6-5 to TRBJ2-5, with 7 bases that match TRBD2. V was pared by 8 bases and J by 9 bases, with 12 bases of the junction left unmatched. The V gene's germline CDR1 is MNHEY and CDR2 SVGAGI. The CDR3 contains 13 residues. The CDR3 DNA sequence: TGTGCCAGCTCTTTATCGGGGGGAGGGTCCCAGTACTTC. Translating gives CASSLSGGGSQYF.

V and J are TRBV7-9 and TRBJ2-1; TRBD1 matches 7 bases. J lost 5 bases, V lost 8 bases, and 6 bases had no gene match. This CDR3 contains 13 residues. Germline lookup yields CDR1 SEHNR and CDR2 FQNEAQ (reference sequence). As DNA, the CDR3 is TGTGCCAGCCCCCAGGGACAGCACAATGAGCAGTTCTTC. This gives the protein CASPQGQHNEQFF. Drawing the rest from reference TRBV7-9 and TRBJ2-1, the complete variable domain is DTGVSQNPRHKITKRGQNVTFRCDPISEHNRLYWYRQTLGQGPEFLTYFQNEAQLEKSRLLSDRFSAERPKGSFSTLEIQRTEQGDSAMYLCASPQGQHNEQFFGPGTRLTVL.

The chain recombines TRBV5-4 with TRBJ2-3, with 7 bases identical to TRBD2. Germline assignment: CDR1 SGHNT and CDR2 YYREEE (reference sequence). CDR3 length: 16 residues. V trimming: 0 bases; J trimming: 1 base; junction bases outside the gene matches: 5. CDR3 coding DNA: TGTGCCAGCAGCTTGGCCAAACGGGGGGGCACAGATACGCAGTATTTT. Its translation: CASSLAKRGGTDTQYF.